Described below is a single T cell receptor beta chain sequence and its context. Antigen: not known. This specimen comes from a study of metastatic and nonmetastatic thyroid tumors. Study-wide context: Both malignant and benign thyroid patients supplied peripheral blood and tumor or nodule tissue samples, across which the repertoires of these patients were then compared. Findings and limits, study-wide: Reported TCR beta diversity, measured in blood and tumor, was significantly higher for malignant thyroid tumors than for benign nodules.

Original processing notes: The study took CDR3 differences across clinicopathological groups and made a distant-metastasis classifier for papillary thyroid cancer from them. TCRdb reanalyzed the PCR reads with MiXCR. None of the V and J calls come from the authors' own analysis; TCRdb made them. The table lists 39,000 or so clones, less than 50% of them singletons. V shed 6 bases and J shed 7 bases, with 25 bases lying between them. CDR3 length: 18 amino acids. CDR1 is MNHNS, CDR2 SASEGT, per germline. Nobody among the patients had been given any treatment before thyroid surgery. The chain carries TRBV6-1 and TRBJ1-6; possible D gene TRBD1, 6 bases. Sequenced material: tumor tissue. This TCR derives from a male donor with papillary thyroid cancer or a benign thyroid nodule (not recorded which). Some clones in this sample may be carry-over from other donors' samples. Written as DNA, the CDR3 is TGTGCCAGCAGGGACCATCTGGACAGCGGGACATGGAATTCACCCCTCCACTTT. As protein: CASRDHLDSGTWNSPLHF.